The subject of this entry is one TCR beta chain. The data were obtained in a study of control samples from healthy donors and cancer patients. Trimming took off 0 bases at V and 2 bases at J, with 9 bases between the two ends. This CDR3 is 15 amino acids long. Germline V gene data show CDR1 as MNHEY and CDR2 as SMNVEV (reference sequence). Some clones are missing from TCRdb's copy, which holds only in-frame ones; the method was immunoSEQ multiplex PCR. The sample features some 190,000 clones, with around 2% in its top ten. The rearrangement joins TRBV27 to TRBJ2-3; D not resolved. Sequencing input: blood. The sequence came from a woman aged 25 to 39 in good health. The CDR3 DNA reads TGTGCCAGCAGTTTATCTGCTGTTTACACAGATACGCAGTATTTT. Translating it yields CASSLSAVYTDTQYF.